The 17 T cell receptor beta chains listed next were all sequenced from one sample in a study of CD8+CD57+ T cells in acquired aplastic anemia. Genomic DNA acted as the template from which TCR beta VDJ combination and CDR3 sequence profiling were carried out. TCRdb itself ran the reads through MiXCR, one entry per CDR3 protein. The repertoire consists of 200,000 to 250,000 distinct CDR3 sequences, with over 55% occurring once and the leading ten covering about 29%. The material sequenced was sorted CD4+, CD8+, or CD8+CD57+ T cells (not recorded which) from PBMCs. These receptors were obtained from a human donor in good health.

The CDR3 DNA follows: TGTGCCAGCAGCTCTCATGAGACCCAGTACTTC. Protein product: CASSSHETQYF. V gene TRBV7-2 combines with J gene TRBJ2-5; D ambiguous. The CDR3 is 11 amino acids. Trimming shortened V by 4 bases and J by 5 bases, and 5 bases separated the two germline ends. Germline V gene data show CDR1 as SGHTA and CDR2 as FQGNSA. Full variable domain (outside the CDR3, taken from reference TRBV7-2 and TRBJ2-5): GAGVSQSPSNKVTEKGKDVELRCDPISGHTALYWYRQSLGQGLEFLIYFQGNSAPDKSGLPSDRFSAERTGGSVSTLTIQRTQQEDSAVYLCASSSHETQYFGPGTRLLVL.

This clonotype was observed a single time. The CDR3 region is CASSLVGQPQHF. CDR3 DNA: TGTGCCAGCAGCTTAGTCGGACAGCCCCAGCATTTT. The chain combines TRBV11-2 with TRBJ1-5; no reliable D call. In germline, CDR1 is SGHAT, CDR2 FQNNGV. CDR3 size: 12 residues. The ends were cut back, 1 base at V and 7 bases at J, with 5 bases in the middle.

This chain connects TRBV19 to TRBJ2-3; 8 bases fit TRBD1. The CDR3 runs to 14 residues. The germline gives CDR1 LNHDA, CDR2 SQIVND (reference sequence). With 4 bases clipped from V and 4 bases from J, the junction kept 4 bases outside the gene matches. The CDR3 protein is CASSTGQGPDTQYF. The CDR3, as DNA: TGTGCCAGTAGTACCGGACAGGGCCCAGATACGCAGTATTTT.

The chain is built from TRBV4-3 and TRBJ2-5; possibly TRBD2 for D (6 bases). The CDR3 consists of 15 residues. Germline V gives CDR1 LGHNA, CDR2 YSLEER. V lost 4 bases and J lost 4, with 16 bases in between. DNA of the CDR3: TGCGCCAGCAGCCCGGGCAGTCTGGGGGGAGAGACCCAGTACTTC. This gives the protein CASSPGSLGGETQYF.

This clonotype was counted at least ten times. This CDR3 is CASSLGTAFYEQYF. DNA for the CDR3: TGTGCCAGCAGCCTAGGGACAGCTTTCTACGAGCAGTACTTC. The chain combines TRBV14 with TRBJ2-7, with 7 bases that match TRBD1. The V and J ends lost 4 bases and 3 bases, in that order; junction bases with no gene match: 6. Per germline, CDR1 SGHDN and CDR2 FVKESK. This CDR3 has 14 amino acids. The variable domain in full, completed from reference TRBV14 and TRBJ2-7, reads EAGVTQFPSHSVIEKGQTVTLRCDPISGHDNLYWYRRVMGKEIKFLLHFVKESKQDESGMPNNRFLAERTGGTYSTLKVQPAELEDSGVYFCASSLGTAFYEQYFGPGTRLTVT.

The chain has TRBV11-2 and TRBJ1-3, with 9 bases matching TRBD1. J was trimmed by 5 bases and V by 8 bases; bases with no gene match: 13. The germline gives CDR1 SGHAT, CDR2 FQNNGV. The CDR3 runs to 16 residues. DNA for the CDR3: TGTGCCAGCGCCGACCTTGGGGACAGGGCCAGAAACACCATATATTTT. Its protein product is CASADLGDRARNTIYF. Filled out from reference TRBV11-2 and TRBJ1-3, the complete variable domain reads EAGVAQSPRYKIIEKRQSVAFWCNPISGHATLYWYQQILGQGPKLLIQFQNNGVVDDSQLPKDRFSAERLKGVDSTLKIQPAKLEDSAVYLCASADLGDRARNTIYFGEGSWLTVV.

Worth noting for this clonotype: Its ends do not fully match the called genes, so a read error is possible. This chain joins TRBV7-7 and TRBJ1-6, with a weak D call TRBD1 (5 bases). Germline V CDR1 and CDR2: SSHAT, FNYEAQ (reference sequence). The CDR3 length is 14 residues. The CDR3 sequence is CASSSRQSNSPLHF. The CDR3 DNA reads as TGTGCTAGCAGCTCTAGACAGAGTAATTCACCCCTCCACTTT.

This clonotype was counted ten times or more. As DNA, the CDR3 is TGTGCCAGCAATACCGAAGGGGGAGCAAGCTATGGCTACACCTTC. This gives the protein CASNTEGGASYGYTF. The rearrangement links TRBV9 to TRBJ1-2; D is possibly TRBD1 (6 bases). CDR1 is SGDLS, CDR2 YYNGEE, per germline. CDR3 length equals 15 residues. V lost 6 bases, J lost 4 bases, and 19 bases lay in between.

The sample holds many counts of this clonotype. The genes are TRBV5-8 and TRBJ1-2; tentatively, D is TRBD1 (5 bases). This CDR3 region has 13 residues. CDR1 SGHTS and CDR2 YDEGEE come from the germline V gene. Between the trimmed V and J ends, which lost 1 base and 4 bases, there was a span of 8 bases. The CDR3 here is CASSLRGPYGYTF. The CDR3 region has the DNA TGTGCCAGCAGCTTGCGGGGCCCCTATGGCTACACCTTC.

This clonotype has at least ten counts. This sequence joins TRBV11-2 and TRBJ2-1, with 11 nucleotides matching TRBD2. In germline, CDR1 is SGHAT, CDR2 FQNNGV. This CDR3 has 15 residues. V shed 5 bases, J shed 8 bases, and the junction held 8 bases outside the gene matches. This CDR3 reads CASSVAGGGSYEQFF. CDR3 DNA: TGTGCCAGCAGCGTAGCGGGGGGGGGCAGCTATGAGCAGTTCTTC.

This clonotype was recorded at least ten times. V usage is TRBV6-6 and J usage is TRBJ2-7; TRBD1 aligns across 7 bases. The germline V gene encodes CDR1 MNHNY and CDR2 SVGAGI (reference sequence). The CDR3 runs 13 residues. V was pared by 5 bases and J by 2 bases, with 3 bases of the junction left unmatched. CDR3 in amino acids: CASSTDRAYEQYF. CDR3 nucleotides: TGTGCCAGCAGTACCGACAGGGCCTACGAGCAGTACTTC.

The chain has TRBV25-1 and TRBJ2-5, with D tentatively TRBD1 (6 bases). The V gene lost 8 bases and the J gene lost 0 bases, with 16 bases spanning the gap. The V gene's germline CDR1 is MGHDK and CDR2 SYGVNS. The length of the CDR3 is 15 residues. Here the CDR3 DNA reads TGTGCCAGCCGTTCAGGGGACGGACACCAAGAGACCCAGTACTTC. Its translation is CASRSGDGHQETQYF.

This clonotype came up a few times. CDR3 in amino acids: CAISPALRDEQFF. DNA for the CDR3: TGTGCCATCAGTCCCGCCCTACGGGATGAGCAGTTCTTC. The chain uses TRBV10-3 and TRBJ2-1; no clear D gene. V gave up 5 bases and J gave up 8 bases, with 13 bases separating them. Germline V gene data show CDR1 as ENHRY and CDR2 as SYGVKD. This CDR3 has 13 amino acids.

The rearrangement joins TRBV12-5 to TRBJ2-7; D not resolved. The CDR3 spans 12 residues. Germline loops: CDR1 LGHNT, CDR2 FRNRAP. V lost 6 bases to trimming and J lost 4 bases, with 10 bases between them. CDR3 region: CASGPNMYEQYF. Written as DNA, the CDR3 is TGTGCTAGTGGGCCTAACATGTACGAGCAGTACTTC.

The chain couples TRBV7-2 to TRBJ2-5; 7 nucleotides match TRBD2. Germline CDR1 and CDR2: SGHTA and FQGNSA. V was pared by 1 base and J by 5 bases, with 1 base of the junction left unmatched. The CDR3 has 13 residues. CDR3 in amino acids: CASSLEGGETQYF. The CDR3 coding sequence is TGTGCCAGCAGCTTAGAGGGAGGGGAGACCCAGTACTTC.

The gene calls are TRBV5-1 and TRBJ2-1, with D possibly being TRBD1 (6 bases). V lost 1 base to trimming and J lost 6 bases, with 14 bases between them. CDR1 SGHRS and CDR2 YFSETQ come from the germline V gene. This CDR3 has 15 amino acids. The CDR3 bases are TGCGCCAGCAGCTTGCTTGCAGGGGTGGGCAATGAGCAGTTCTTC. Translation gives CASSLLAGVGNEQFF.

The chain combines TRBV19 with TRBJ1-2; D is unresolved. Germline lookup yields CDR1 LNHDA and CDR2 SQIVND (reference sequence). The CDR3 is made up of 12 amino acids. The germline V and J ends were trimmed by 3 bases and 4 bases, with 6 bases remaining between them. Here the CDR3 reads CASSINGYGYTF. CDR3 coding DNA: TGTGCCAGTAGTATCAACGGCTATGGCTACACCTTC.